This T cell receptor beta chain was profiled in a study of T cells in Graves' hyperthyroidism and ophthalmopathy. Study information: Before any treatment, at initial diagnosis, peripheral blood was collected. Study-wide points: Most clonotypes that expanded in the thyroid above 0.001 also showed up in blood. With a median lead of roughly 6.8 months before onset, the model predicted ophthalmopathy.

Reasons for excluding patients were uncontrolled infection, other autoimmune disease, pregnancy or lactation. There were TCR beta CDR3 regions amplified from RNA transcripts. When the TCR CDR3 underwent first-round RT-PCR, the HTBI primer set was used. TCRdb analysed the multiplex PCR reads with MiXCR anew, one entry per CDR3 protein. The sample lists hundreds of thousands of distinct CDR3 sequences; 15% to 20% were seen once. Turning to this clonotype: Its antigen is undetermined.

This sequence originates from a woman aged 40 to 49 with Graves' ophthalmopathy. Sequenced input: blood.

The CDR3, as DNA: TGTGCCAGCAGTGAAGGGACTAGCGGGGGTGATGAGCAGTTCTTC. It translates to CASSEGTSGGDEQFF. The chain joins TRBV2 to TRBJ2-1, with 13 bases aligning to TRBD2. CDR3 size: 15 residues. CDR1 and CDR2 (germline): SNHLY, FYNNEI. Trimming took 1 base from V and 8 from J; bases not matched to a gene: 2.